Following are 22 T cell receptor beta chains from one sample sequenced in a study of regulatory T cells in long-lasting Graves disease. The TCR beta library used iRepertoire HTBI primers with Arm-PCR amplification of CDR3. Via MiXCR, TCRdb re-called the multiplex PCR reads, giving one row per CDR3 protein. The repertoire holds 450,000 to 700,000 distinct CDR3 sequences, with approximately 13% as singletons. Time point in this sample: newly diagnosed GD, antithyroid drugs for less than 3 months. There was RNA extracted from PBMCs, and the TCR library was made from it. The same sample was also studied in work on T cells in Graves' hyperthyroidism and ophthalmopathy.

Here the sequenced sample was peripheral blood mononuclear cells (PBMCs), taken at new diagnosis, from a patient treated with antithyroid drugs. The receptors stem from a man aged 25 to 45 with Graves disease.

The CDR3 region has the DNA TGTGCCAGCTCACCACGGAGGGGTAACTACAATGAGCAGTTCTTC. This gives the protein CASSPRRGNYNEQFF. V is TRBV18 and J is TRBJ2-1; weak D call: TRBD2 (6 bases). Germline V gene lookup returns CDR1 KGHSH and CDR2 LQKENI. V was cut by 1 base and J by 3 bases, with 10 bases left in between. CDR3 size: 15 residues.

CDR3 coding DNA: TGTGCCACCTCAGGGGAGGCCAAAAACATTCAGTACTTC. Amino acid sequence: CATSGEAKNIQYF. The rearrangement links TRBV10-3 to TRBJ2-4; maybe TRBD1 (6 bases). CDR1 ENHRY and CDR2 SYGVKD come from the germline V gene. The CDR3 is made up of 13 amino acids. V was shortened by 10 bases and J by 1 base, with 11 bases between the two germline ends.

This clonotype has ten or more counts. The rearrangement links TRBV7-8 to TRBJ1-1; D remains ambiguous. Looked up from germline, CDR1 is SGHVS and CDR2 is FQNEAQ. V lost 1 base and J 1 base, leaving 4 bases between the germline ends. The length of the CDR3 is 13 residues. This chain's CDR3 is CASSLERNTEAFF. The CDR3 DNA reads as TGTGCCAGCAGCTTAGAACGGAACACTGAAGCTTTCTTT. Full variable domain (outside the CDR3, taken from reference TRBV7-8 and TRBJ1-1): GAGVSQSPRYKVAKRGQDVALRCDPISGHVSLFWYQQALGQGPEFLTYFQNEAQLDKSGLPSDRFFAERPEGSVSTLKIQRTQQEDSAVYLCASSLERNTEAFFGQGTRLTVV.

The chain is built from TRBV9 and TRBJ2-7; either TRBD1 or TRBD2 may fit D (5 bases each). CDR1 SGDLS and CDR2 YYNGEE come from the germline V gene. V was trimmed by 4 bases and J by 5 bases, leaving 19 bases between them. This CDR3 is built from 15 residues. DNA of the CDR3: TGTGCCAGCAGCTCATCCCCGGGGCCCCGGGACGAGCAGTACTTC. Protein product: CASSSSPGPRDEQYF. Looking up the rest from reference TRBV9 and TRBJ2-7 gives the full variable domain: DSGVTQTPKHLITATGQRVTLRCSPRSGDLSVYWYQQSLDQGLQFLIQYYNGEERAKGNILERFSAQQFPDLHSELNLSSLELGDSALYFCASSSSPGPRDEQYFGPGTRLTVT.

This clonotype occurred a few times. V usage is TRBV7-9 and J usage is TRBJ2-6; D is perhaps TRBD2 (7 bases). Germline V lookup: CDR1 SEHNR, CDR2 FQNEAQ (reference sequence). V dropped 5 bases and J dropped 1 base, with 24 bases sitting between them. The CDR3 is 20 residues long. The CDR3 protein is CASSTKVRGAIESGANVLTF. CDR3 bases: TGTGCCAGCAGCACCAAGGTCCGGGGGGCTATAGAGTCTGGGGCCAACGTCCTGACTTTC.

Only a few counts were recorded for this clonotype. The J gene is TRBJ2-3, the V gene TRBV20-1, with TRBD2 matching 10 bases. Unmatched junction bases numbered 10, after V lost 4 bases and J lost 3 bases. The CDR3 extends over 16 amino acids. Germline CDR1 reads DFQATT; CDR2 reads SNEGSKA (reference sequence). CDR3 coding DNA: TGCAGTGCTACGGATCTACTAGCGGGATCGACAGATACGCAGTATTTT. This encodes CSATDLLAGSTDTQYF.

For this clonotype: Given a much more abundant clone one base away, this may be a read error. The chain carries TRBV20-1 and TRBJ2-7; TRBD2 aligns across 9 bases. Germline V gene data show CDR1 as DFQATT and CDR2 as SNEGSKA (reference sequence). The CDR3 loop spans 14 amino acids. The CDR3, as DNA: TGCAGTGCTTTGAGACTAGCGGTCGCCTACGGGCAGTACTTC. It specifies CSALRLAVAYGQYF.

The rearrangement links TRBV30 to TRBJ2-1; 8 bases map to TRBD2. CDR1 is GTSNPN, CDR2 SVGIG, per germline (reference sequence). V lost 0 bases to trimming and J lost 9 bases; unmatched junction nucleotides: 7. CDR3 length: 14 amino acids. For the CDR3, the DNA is TGTGCCTGGAGTGTCATAGCGGGATCGGGTGAGCAGTTCTTC. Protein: CAWSVIAGSGEQFF.

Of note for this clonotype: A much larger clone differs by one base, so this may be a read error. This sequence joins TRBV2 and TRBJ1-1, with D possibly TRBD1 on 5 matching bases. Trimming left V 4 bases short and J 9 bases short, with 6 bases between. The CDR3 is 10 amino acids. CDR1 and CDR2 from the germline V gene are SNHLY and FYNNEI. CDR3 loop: CASSGGKAFF. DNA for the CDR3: TGTGCCAGCAGTGGGGGGAAAGCTTTCTTT.

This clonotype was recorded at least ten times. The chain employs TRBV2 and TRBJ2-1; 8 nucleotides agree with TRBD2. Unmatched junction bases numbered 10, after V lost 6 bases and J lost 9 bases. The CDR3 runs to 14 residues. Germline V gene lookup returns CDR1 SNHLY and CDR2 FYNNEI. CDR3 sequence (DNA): TGTGCCAGCAGGAGCGGGAGCATTGAGGTTGAGCAGTTCTTC. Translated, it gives CASRSGSIEVEQFF.

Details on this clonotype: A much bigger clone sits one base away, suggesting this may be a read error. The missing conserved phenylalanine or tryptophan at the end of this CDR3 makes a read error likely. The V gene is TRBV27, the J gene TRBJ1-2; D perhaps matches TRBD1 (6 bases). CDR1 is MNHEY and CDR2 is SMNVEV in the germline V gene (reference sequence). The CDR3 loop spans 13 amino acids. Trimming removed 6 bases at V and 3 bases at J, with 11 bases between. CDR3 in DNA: TGTGCCAGCAGACTGGACAGACACTATGGCTACACCCTC. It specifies CASRLDRHYGYTL.

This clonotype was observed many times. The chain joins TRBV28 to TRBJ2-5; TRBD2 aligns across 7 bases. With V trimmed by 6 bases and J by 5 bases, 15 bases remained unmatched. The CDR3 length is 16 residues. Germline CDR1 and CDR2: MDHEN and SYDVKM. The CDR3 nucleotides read TGTGCCAGCAGACGGGGACTATTTTATTTGGCCGAGACCCAGTACTTC. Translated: CASRRGLFYLAETQYF.

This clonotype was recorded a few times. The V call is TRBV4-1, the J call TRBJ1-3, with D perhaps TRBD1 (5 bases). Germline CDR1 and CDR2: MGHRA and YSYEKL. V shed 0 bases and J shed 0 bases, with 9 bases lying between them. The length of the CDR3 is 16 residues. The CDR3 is CASSQEPTASGNTIYF. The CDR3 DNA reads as TGCGCCAGCAGCCAAGAACCGACAGCCTCTGGAAACACCATATATTTT.

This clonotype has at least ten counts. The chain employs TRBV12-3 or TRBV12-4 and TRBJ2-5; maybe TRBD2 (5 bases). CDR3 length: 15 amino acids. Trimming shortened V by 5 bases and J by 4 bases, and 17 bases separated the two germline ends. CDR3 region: CASSTWRAPGETQYF. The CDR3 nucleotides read TGTGCCAGCAGTACTTGGCGGGCACCTGGAGAGACCCAGTACTTC.

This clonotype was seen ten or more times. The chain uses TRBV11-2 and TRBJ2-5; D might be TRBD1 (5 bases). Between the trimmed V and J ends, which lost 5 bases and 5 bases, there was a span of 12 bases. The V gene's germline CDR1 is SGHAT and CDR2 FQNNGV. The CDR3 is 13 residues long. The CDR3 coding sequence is TGTGCCAGCAGCGGCAGGGTAGGCGAGACCCAGTACTTC. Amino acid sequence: CASSGRVGETQYF.

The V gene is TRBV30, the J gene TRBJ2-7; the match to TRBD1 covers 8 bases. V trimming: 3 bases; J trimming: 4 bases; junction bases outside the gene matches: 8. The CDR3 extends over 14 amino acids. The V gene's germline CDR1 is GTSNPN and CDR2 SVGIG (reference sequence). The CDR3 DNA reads TGTGCCTGGAGGAGGGTGACAGGGGTTTACGAGCAGTACTTC. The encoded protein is CAWRRVTGVYEQYF. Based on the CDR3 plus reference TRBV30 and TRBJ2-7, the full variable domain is SQTIHQWPATLVQPVGSPLSLECTVEGTSNPNLYWYRQAAGRGLQLLFYSVGIGQISSEVPQNLSASRPQDRQFILSSKKLLLSDSGFYLCAWRRVTGVYEQYFGPGTRLTVT.

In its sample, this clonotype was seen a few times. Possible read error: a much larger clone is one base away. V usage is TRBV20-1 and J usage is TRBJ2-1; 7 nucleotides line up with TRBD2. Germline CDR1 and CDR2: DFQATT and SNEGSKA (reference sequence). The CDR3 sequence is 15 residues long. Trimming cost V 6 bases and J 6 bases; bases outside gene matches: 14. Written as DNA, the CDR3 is TGCAGTGCCCCAGAGGGGTCTAGCGGATCCAATGAGCAGTTCTTC. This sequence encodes CSAPEGSSGSNEQFF.

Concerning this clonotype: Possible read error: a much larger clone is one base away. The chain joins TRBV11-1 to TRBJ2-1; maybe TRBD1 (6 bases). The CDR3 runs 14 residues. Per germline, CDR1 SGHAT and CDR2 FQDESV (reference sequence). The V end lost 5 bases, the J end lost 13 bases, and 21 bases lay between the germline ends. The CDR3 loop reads CASSNQGGQETQFF. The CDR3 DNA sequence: TGTGCCAGCAGCAACCAAGGGGGACAAGAGACCCAGTTCTTC. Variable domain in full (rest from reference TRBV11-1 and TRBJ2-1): EAEVAQSPRYKITEKSQAVAFWCDPISGHATLYWYRQILGQGPELLVQFQDESVVDDSQLPKDRFSAERLKGVDSTLKIQPAELGDSAMYLCASSNQGGQETQFFGPGTRLTVL.

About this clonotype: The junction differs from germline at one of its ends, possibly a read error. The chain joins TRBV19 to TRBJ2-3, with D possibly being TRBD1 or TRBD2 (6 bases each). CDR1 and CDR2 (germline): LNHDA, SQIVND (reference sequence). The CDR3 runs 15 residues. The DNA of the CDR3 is TGCGCCAGTAGTATCGGAGGGGGACTCACAGATACGCAGTATTTT. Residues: CASSIGGGLTDTQYF.

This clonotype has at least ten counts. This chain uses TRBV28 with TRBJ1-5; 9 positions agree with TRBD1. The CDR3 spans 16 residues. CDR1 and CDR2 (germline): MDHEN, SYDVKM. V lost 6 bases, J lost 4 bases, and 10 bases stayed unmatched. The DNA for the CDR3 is TGTGCCAGCAGCTTGGACCGGGGACAGGGAAATCAGCCCCAGCATTTT. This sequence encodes CASSLDRGQGNQPQHF. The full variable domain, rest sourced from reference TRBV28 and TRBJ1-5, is DVKVTQSSRYLVKRTGEKVFLECVQDMDHENMFWYRQDPGLGLRLIYFSYDVKMKEKGDIPEGYSVSREKKERFSLILESASTNQTSMYLCASSLDRGQGNQPQHFGDGTRLSIL.

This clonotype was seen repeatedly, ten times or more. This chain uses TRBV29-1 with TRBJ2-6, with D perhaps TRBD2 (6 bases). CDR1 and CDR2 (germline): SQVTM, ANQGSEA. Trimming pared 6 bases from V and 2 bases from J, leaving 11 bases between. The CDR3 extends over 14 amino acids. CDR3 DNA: TGCAGCGTGGGGGGATGGGCTGGGGCCAACGTCCTGACTTTC. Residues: CSVGGWAGANVLTF.

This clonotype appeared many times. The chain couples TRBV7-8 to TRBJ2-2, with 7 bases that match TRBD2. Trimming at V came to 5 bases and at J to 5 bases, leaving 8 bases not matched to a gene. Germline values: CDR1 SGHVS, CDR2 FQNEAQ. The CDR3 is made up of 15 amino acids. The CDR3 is CASSPPGLQTGELFF. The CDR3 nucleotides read TGTGCCAGCAGCCCTCCGGGACTACAGACCGGGGAGCTGTTTTTT.